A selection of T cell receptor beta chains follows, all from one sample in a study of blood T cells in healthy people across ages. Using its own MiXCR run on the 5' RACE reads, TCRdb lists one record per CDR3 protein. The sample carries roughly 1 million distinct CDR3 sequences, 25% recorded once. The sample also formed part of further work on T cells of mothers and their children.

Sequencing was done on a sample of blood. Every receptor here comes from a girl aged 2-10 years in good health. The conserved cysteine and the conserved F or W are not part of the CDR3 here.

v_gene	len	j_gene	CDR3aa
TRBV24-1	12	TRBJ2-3	ATSDPVGGDTQY
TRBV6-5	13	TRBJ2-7	ASSYSASDAYEQY
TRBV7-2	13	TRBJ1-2	ASSLVRPGVNGYT
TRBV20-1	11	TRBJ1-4	SATGWSDEKLF
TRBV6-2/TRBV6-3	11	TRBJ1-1	ASNSYQNTEAF
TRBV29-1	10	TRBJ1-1	SARDTFTEAF
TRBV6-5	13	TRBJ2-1	ASSYDGVVGNEQF
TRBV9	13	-	ASSDPRQGTYEQY
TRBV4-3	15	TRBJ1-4	ASSQDPSHATNEKLF
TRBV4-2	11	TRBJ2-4	ASSLKQGGIQY
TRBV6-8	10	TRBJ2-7	ASSYSHWGQY
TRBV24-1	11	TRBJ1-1	ATSDGTGDEAF
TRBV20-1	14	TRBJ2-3	SASLAGSISTDTQY
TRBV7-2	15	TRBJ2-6	ASSSSGGFSGANVLT
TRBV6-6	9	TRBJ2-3	ASSRPGTEY
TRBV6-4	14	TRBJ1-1	ASSDSARGKYTEAF
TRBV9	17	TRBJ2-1	ASSAEQSSGRLSYNEQF
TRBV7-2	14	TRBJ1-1	ASSLDTGAPSAEAF
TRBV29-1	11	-	SVPGIEYYEQY
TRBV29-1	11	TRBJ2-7	SVEARASYEQY
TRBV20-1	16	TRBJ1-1	SANSPGQGRTMNTEAF
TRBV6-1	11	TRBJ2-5	ASSESWSETQY
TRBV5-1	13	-	ASSLGSRGGDEQY
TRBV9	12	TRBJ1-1	ASSPWAGGAEAF
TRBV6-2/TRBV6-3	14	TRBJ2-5	ASSDYAGTGEETQY
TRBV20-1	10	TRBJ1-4	SATRRGQNFL
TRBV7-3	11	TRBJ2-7	ASSPDLSYEQY
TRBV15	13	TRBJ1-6	AASRDRQGSSPLH
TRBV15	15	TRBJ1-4	ATSSPGGPATNEKLF
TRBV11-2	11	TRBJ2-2	ASSSDRAGELF
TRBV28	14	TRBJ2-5	ASSPILHRYQETQY
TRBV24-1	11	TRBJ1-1	ATSRGMDTEAF
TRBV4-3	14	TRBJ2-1	ASSSISGDLYNEQF
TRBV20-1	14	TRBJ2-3	SALYLGQDKRDTQY
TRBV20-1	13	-	SVSALLILSDEQY
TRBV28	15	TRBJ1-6	ASSFDEGTSYNSPLH
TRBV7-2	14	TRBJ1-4	ASSSSSGTGNEKLF
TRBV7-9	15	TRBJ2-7	ASNLIGTGTTSYEQY
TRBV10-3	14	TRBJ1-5	AISESTPGGNQPQH
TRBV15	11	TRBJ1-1	ATSRDQGRGAF
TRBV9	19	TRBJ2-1	ASSRPSTGTSLGSPYNEQF